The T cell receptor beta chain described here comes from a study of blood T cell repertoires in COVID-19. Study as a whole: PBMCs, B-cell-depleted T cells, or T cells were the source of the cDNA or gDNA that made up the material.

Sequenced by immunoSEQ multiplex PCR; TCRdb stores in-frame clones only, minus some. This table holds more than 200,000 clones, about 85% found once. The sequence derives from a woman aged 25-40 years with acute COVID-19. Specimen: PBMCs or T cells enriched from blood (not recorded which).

CDR3 coding DNA: TGTGCCAGCAGCCAAGAGGGGAGAAAGCAGTACTTC. It yields the protein CASSQEGRKQYF. The chain couples TRBV3-1 (or the pseudogene TRBV3-2) to TRBJ2-7, with D possibly TRBD2 on 5 matching bases. The CDR3 runs 12 residues. Germline assignment: CDR1 LGHDT and CDR2 YNNKEL (reference sequence). Trimming cost V 0 bases and J 8 bases, with 8 bases left between them.